A selection of T cell receptor beta chains follows, all from one sample in a study of blood T cell repertoires in COVID-19. The method was immunoSEQ multiplex PCR; TCRdb's version includes in-frame clones alone and lacks a portion of them. The table has tens of thousands of clones, approximately 83% seen once. Source material: peripheral blood. These receptor sequences come from a woman in her fifties or sixties with acute or convalescent COVID-19. CDR3s include the opening cysteine and the closing phenylalanine or tryptophan. The D gene is left open where the match is weak. Some rows mark clone size as missing; the rest say once, few, many or name a class of expanded clone.

J gene: TRBJ1-5
V gene: TRBV6-2/TRBV6-3
clone size: -
D gene: TRBD1
CDR3 protein: CASSSGQVLDQPQHF
CDR3 DNA: TGTGCCAGCAGTTCGGGACAGGTTTTAGATCAGCCCCAGCATTTT

J gene: TRBJ1-1
V gene: TRBV4-2
clone size: -
D gene: -
CDR3 protein: CASSQGTANTEAFF
CDR3 DNA: TGTGCCAGCAGCCAAGGCACAGCGAACACTGAAGCTTTCTTT

J gene: TRBJ1-4
V gene: TRBV5-1
clone size: -
D gene: TRBD1
CDR3 protein: CASSLGTGITNEKLFF
CDR3 DNA: TGCGCCAGCAGCTTGGGGACAGGGATAACTAATGAAAAACTGTTTTTT

J gene: TRBJ1-1
V gene: TRBV9
clone size: -
D gene: TRBD1
CDR3 protein: CASTSAGTGGEAFF
CDR3 DNA: TGTGCCAGCACGTCAGCCGGGACAGGGGGGGAAGCTTTCTTT

J gene: TRBJ2-7
V gene: TRBV5-1
clone size: -
D gene: TRBD1
CDR3 protein: CASSLDRAYEQYF
CDR3 DNA: TGCGCCAGCAGCCTGGACAGGGCCTACGAGCAGTACTTC

J gene: TRBJ2-3
V gene: TRBV19
clone size: -
D gene: TRBD1
CDR3 protein: CASRLTGPSTDTQYF
CDR3 DNA: TGTGCCAGTAGATTGACAGGGCCGAGCACAGATACGCAGTATTTT

J gene: TRBJ2-7
V gene: TRBV20-1
clone size: -
D gene: -
CDR3 protein: CSARALLEQYF
CDR3 DNA: TGCAGTGCTAGAGCCCTTCTTGAGCAGTACTTC

J gene: TRBJ1-2
V gene: TRBV10-1
clone size: few
D gene: TRBD1
CDR3 protein: CASSEPGQGAVGYGYTF
CDR3 DNA: TGCGCCAGCAGCGAACCGGGACAGGGAGCGGTTGGGTATGGCTACACCTTC

J gene: TRBJ1-3
V gene: TRBV9
clone size: -
D gene: -
CDR3 protein: CASSVSLRGEGNTIYF
CDR3 DNA: TGTGCCAGCAGCGTAAGCCTCCGGGGAGAGGGAAACACCATATATTTT

J gene: TRBJ2-3
V gene: TRBV13
clone size: -
D gene: -
CDR3 protein: CASSLGGSGADTQYF
CDR3 DNA: TGTGCCAGCAGCTTAGGGGGGTCAGGGGCAGATACGCAGTATTTT

J gene: TRBJ2-5
V gene: TRBV19
clone size: -
D gene: -
CDR3 protein: CASSIITGGQETQYF
CDR3 DNA: TGTGCCAGTAGTATAATAACTGGCGGCCAAGAGACCCAGTACTTC

J gene: TRBJ1-6
V gene: TRBV4-1
clone size: once
D gene: TRBD1
CDR3 protein: CASSQTGTGNSPLHF
CDR3 DNA: TGCGCCAGCAGCCAGACCGGGACAGGGAATTCACCCCTCCACTTT

J gene: TRBJ2-5
V gene: TRBV15
clone size: -
D gene: TRBD2
CDR3 protein: CATSARGGQETQYF
CDR3 DNA: TGTGCCACCAGCGCCCGGGGGGGCCAAGAGACCCAGTACTTC

J gene: TRBJ1-2
V gene: TRBV28
clone size: -
D gene: TRBD1
CDR3 protein: CASSSGGGNYGYTF
CDR3 DNA: TGTGCCAGCAGTTCAGGGGGCGGTAACTATGGCTACACCTTC

J gene: TRBJ2-3
V gene: TRBV5-1
clone size: -
D gene: TRBD2
CDR3 protein: CASSSNLAGDGTDTQYF
CDR3 DNA: TGCGCCAGCAGCTCGAATTTAGCGGGAGACGGCACAGATACGCAGTATTTT

J gene: TRBJ2-4
V gene: TRBV12-5
clone size: -
D gene: TRBD2
CDR3 protein: CASGLVTSGAKNIQYF
CDR3 DNA: TGTGCTAGTGGTTTGGTGACTAGCGGAGCCAAAAACATTCAGTACTTC

J gene: TRBJ1-2
V gene: TRBV30
clone size: once
D gene: TRBD1
CDR3 protein: CAWSGKGQGSFGYTF
CDR3 DNA: TGTGCCTGGAGTGGGAAAGGACAGGGCTCGTTTGGCTACACCTTC

J gene: TRBJ2-7
V gene: TRBV7-9
clone size: -
D gene: TRBD1
CDR3 protein: CASSYAGTGSYEQYF
CDR3 DNA: TGTGCCAGCAGCTACGCCGGGACAGGGTCCTACGAGCAGTACTTC

J gene: TRBJ2-5
V gene: TRBV7-9
clone size: -
D gene: TRBD2
CDR3 protein: CASSYRSPGLQETQYF
CDR3 DNA: TGTGCCAGCAGCTACAGATCGCCGGGACTACAAGAGACCCAGTACTTC

J gene: TRBJ2-7
V gene: TRBV11-3
clone size: -
D gene: TRBD2
CDR3 protein: CASSSGLAAGEQYF
CDR3 DNA: TGTGCCAGCAGCTCGGGACTAGCCGCCGGGGAGCAGTACTTC

J gene: TRBJ1-2
V gene: TRBV9
clone size: -
D gene: TRBD1
CDR3 protein: CASSGDRAGYGYTF
CDR3 DNA: TGTGCCAGCAGCGGGGACAGGGCCGGCTATGGCTACACCTTC

J gene: TRBJ1-1
V gene: TRBV6-5
clone size: -
D gene: -
CDR3 protein: CASRPREPTEAFF
CDR3 DNA: TGTGCCAGCAGACCCAGGGAACCTACCGAAGCTTTCTTT

J gene: TRBJ1-5
V gene: TRBV28
clone size: -
D gene: TRBD1
CDR3 protein: CASRLTGVQPQHF
CDR3 DNA: TGTGCCAGCAGACTGACAGGGGTTCAGCCCCAGCATTTT

J gene: TRBJ2-7
V gene: TRBV7-8
clone size: -
D gene: -
CDR3 protein: CASSKTGTSSYEQYF
CDR3 DNA: TGTGCCAGCAGCAAAACCGGGACATCGAGCTACGAGCAGTACTTC

J gene: TRBJ2-1
V gene: TRBV11-2
clone size: -
D gene: -
CDR3 protein: CASSPAGGITYNEQFF
CDR3 DNA: TGTGCCAGCAGCCCCGCAGGGGGGATAACCTACAATGAGCAGTTCTTC

J gene: TRBJ2-1
V gene: TRBV5-4
clone size: -
D gene: -
CDR3 protein: CASSLGDRRRNNEQFF
CDR3 DNA: TGTGCCAGCAGCTTGGGAGACAGGAGAAGAAACAATGAGCAGTTCTTC

J gene: TRBJ1-6
V gene: TRBV6-5
clone size: -
D gene: -
CDR3 protein: CASSYSVGLDSPLHF
CDR3 DNA: TGTGCCAGCAGTTACTCCGTGGGGCTGGATTCACCCCTCCACTTT

J gene: TRBJ1-1
V gene: TRBV27
clone size: -
D gene: -
CDR3 protein: CASSLNGGSTEAFF
CDR3 DNA: TGTGCCAGCAGCTTAAACGGGGGTTCCACTGAAGCTTTCTTT

J gene: TRBJ2-7
V gene: TRBV6-1
clone size: -
D gene: -
CDR3 protein: CASSEDRGWNEQYF
CDR3 DNA: TGTGCCAGCAGTGAAGATCGGGGGTGGAACGAGCAGTACTTC

J gene: TRBJ1-2
V gene: TRBV28
clone size: -
D gene: TRBD1
CDR3 protein: CASSSTLTGGATNYGYTF
CDR3 DNA: TGTGCCAGCAGTTCAACCCTAACAGGGGGCGCAACTAACTATGGCTACACCTTC

J gene: TRBJ2-4
V gene: TRBV30
clone size: -
D gene: TRBD2
CDR3 protein: CAYSLAGGPRYIQYF
CDR3 DNA: TGTGCCTATTCCCTAGCGGGAGGGCCCAGATACATTCAGTACTTC

J gene: TRBJ1-1
V gene: TRBV9
clone size: -
D gene: -
CDR3 protein: CASSSRGGETEAFF
CDR3 DNA: TGTGCCAGCAGCTCCCGCGGAGGGGAGACTGAAGCTTTCTTT

J gene: TRBJ2-2
V gene: TRBV7-6
clone size: few
D gene: -
CDR3 protein: CASSLVQPANTGELFF
CDR3 DNA: TGTGCCAGCAGCTTAGTACAGCCGGCGAACACCGGGGAGCTGTTTTTT

J gene: TRBJ2-7
V gene: TRBV6-5
clone size: -
D gene: TRBD1
CDR3 protein: CASKRTGTMEQYF
CDR3 DNA: TGTGCCAGCAAGAGGACAGGGACGATGGAGCAGTACTTC

J gene: TRBJ1-2
V gene: TRBV19
clone size: -
D gene: -
CDR3 protein: CASRGQGYLGSGYTF
CDR3 DNA: TGTGCCAGTAGGGGCCAGGGCTACTTGGGGTCTGGCTACACCTTC

J gene: TRBJ1-3
V gene: TRBV19
clone size: -
D gene: -
CDR3 protein: CASSTTGRLSGNTIYF
CDR3 DNA: TGTGCCAGTAGTACGACAGGCCGTCTCTCTGGAAACACCATATATTTT

J gene: TRBJ2-7
V gene: TRBV7-3
clone size: -
D gene: -
CDR3 protein: CASSLMGGYEQYF
CDR3 DNA: TGTGCCAGCAGCTTAATGGGGGGCTACGAGCAGTACTTC

J gene: TRBJ1-5
V gene: TRBV28
clone size: -
D gene: TRBD1
CDR3 protein: CASSQGQGANWGANQPQHF
CDR3 DNA: TGTGCCAGCAGTCAGGGTCAGGGGGCCAATTGGGGTGCCAATCAGCCCCAGCATTTT

J gene: TRBJ1-5
V gene: TRBV28
clone size: -
D gene: -
CDR3 protein: CASSFRGSGNQPQHF
CDR3 DNA: TGTGCCAGCAGTTTCCGGGGGTCTGGCAATCAGCCCCAGCATTTT

J gene: TRBJ2-5
V gene: TRBV9
clone size: -
D gene: TRBD2
CDR3 protein: CASAVASGVGLETQYF
CDR3 DNA: TGTGCCAGCGCGGTGGCTAGCGGGGTGGGTCTAGAGACCCAGTACTTC